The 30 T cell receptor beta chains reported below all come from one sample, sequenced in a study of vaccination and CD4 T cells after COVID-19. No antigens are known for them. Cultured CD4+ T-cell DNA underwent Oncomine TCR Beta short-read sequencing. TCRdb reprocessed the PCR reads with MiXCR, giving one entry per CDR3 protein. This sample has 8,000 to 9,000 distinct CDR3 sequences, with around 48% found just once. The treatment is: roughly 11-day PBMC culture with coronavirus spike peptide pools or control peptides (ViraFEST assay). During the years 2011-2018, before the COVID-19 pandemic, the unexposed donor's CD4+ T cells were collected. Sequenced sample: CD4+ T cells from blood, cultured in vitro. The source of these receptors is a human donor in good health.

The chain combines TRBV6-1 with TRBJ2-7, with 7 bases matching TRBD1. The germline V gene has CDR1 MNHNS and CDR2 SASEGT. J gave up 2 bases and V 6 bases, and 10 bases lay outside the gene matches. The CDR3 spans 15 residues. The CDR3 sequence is CASSPGNRGPYEQYF. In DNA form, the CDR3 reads TGTGCCAGCAGCCCCGGGAACAGGGGACCCTACGAGCAGTACTTC.

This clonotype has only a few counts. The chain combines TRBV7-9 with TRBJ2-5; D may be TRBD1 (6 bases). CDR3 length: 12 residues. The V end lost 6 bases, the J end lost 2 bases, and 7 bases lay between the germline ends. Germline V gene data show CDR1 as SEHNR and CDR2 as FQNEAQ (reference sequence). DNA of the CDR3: TGTGCCAGCAGAGACAGGCAAGAGACCCAGTACTTC. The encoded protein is CASRDRQETQYF.

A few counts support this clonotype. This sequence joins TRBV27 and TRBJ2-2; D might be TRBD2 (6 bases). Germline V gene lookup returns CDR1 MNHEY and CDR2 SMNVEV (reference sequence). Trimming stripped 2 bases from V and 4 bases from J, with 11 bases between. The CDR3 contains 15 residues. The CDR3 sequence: CASSLHGLTTGELFF. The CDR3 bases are TGTGCCAGCAGTTTACATGGACTAACCACCGGGGAGCTGTTTTTT.

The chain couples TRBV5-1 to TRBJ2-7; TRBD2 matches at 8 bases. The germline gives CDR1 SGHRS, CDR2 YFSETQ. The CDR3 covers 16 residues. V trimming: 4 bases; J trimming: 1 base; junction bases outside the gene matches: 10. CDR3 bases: TGCGCCAGCAGCCCAGCCTCCGGGGGGGGATCCTACGAGCAGTACTTC. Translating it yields CASSPASGGGSYEQYF.

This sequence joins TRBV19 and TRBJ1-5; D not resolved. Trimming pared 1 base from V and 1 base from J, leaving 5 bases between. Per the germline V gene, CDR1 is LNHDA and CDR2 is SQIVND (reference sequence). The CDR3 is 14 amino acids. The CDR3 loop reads CASSIVDSNQPQHF. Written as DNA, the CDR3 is TGTGCCAGTAGTATAGTGGACAGCAATCAGCCCCAGCATTTT.

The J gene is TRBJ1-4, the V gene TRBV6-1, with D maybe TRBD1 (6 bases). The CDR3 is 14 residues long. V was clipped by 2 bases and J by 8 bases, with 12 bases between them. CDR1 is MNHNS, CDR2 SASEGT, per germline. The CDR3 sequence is CASSERGAREKLFF. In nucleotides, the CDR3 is TGTGCCAGCAGTGAAAGGGGGGCGAGAGAAAAACTGTTTTTT.

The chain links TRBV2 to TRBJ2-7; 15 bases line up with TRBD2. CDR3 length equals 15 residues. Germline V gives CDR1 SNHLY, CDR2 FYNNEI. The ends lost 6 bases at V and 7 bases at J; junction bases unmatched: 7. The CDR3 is CASRPGLAGGDEQYF. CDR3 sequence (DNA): TGTGCCAGCAGGCCGGGACTAGCGGGAGGAGATGAGCAGTACTTC.

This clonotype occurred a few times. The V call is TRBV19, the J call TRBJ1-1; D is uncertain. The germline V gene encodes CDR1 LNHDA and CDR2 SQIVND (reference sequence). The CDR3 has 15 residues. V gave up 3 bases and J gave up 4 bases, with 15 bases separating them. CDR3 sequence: CASSMTHIRGTEAFF. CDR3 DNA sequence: TGTGCCAGTAGTATGACCCATATCCGTGGCACTGAAGCTTTCTTT. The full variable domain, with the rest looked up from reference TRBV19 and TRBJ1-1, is DGGITQSPKYLFRKEGQNVTLSCEQNLNHDAMYWYRQDPGQGLRLIYYSQIVNDFQKGDIAEGYSVSREKKESFPLTVTSAQKNPTAFYLCASSMTHIRGTEAFFGQGTRLTVV.

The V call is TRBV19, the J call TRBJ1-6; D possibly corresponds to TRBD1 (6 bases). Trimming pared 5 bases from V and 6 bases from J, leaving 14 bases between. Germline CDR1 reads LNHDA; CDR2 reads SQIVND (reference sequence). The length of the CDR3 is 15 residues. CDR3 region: CASSQRTVLNSPLHF. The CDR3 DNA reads TGTGCCAGTAGTCAACGGACAGTCCTTAATTCACCCCTCCACTTT. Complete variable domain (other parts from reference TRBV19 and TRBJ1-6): DGGITQSPKYLFRKEGQNVTLSCEQNLNHDAMYWYRQDPGQGLRLIYYSQIVNDFQKGDIAEGYSVSREKKESFPLTVTSAQKNPTAFYLCASSQRTVLNSPLHFGNGTRLTVT.

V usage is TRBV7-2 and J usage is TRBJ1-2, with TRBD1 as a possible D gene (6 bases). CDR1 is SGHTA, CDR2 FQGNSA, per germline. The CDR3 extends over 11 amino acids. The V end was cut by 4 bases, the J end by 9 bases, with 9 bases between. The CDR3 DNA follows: TGTGCCAGCAGCTCCAGGGACAGCTACACCTTC. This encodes CASSSRDSYTF.

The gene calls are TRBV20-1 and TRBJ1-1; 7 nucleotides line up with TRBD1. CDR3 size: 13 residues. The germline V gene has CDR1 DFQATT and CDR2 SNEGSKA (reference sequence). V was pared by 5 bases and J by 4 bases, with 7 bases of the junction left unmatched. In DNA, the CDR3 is TGCAGTGCTCTAGGGGGCGCAGGCACTGAAGCTTTCTTT. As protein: CSALGGAGTEAFF.

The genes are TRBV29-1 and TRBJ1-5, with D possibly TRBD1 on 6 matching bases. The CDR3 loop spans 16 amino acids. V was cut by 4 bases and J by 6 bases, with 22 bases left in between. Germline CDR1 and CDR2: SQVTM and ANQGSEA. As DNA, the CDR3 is TGCAGCGTTGTCCGCGTACCCAGGGACACAGTTCAGCCCCAGCATTTT. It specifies CSVVRVPRDTVQPQHF.

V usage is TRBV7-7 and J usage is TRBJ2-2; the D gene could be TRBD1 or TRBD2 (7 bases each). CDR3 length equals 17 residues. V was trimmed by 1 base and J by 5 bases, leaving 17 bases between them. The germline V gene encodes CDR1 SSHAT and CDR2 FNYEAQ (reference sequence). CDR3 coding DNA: TGTGCCAGCAGCTTAGACCGGTGGCAGGGGGGGACCGGGGAGCTGTTTTTT. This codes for CASSLDRWQGGTGELFF.

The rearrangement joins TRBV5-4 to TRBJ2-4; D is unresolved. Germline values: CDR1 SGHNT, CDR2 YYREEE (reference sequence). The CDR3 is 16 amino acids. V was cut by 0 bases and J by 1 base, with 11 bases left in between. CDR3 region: CASSLEAAAAKNIQYF. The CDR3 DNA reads TGTGCCAGCAGCTTGGAAGCTGCAGCTGCCAAAAACATTCAGTACTTC.

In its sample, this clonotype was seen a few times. The CDR3 protein is CASSPPQSSPYEQYF. DNA for the CDR3: TGTGCCAGCAGTCCGCCCCAGAGTAGTCCGTACGAGCAGTACTTC. This chain uses TRBV6-2 or TRBV6-3 with TRBJ2-7, with D unresolved. This CDR3 is 15 amino acids long. V lost 5 bases to trimming and J lost 4 bases, with 18 bases between them. Germline CDR1 and CDR2: MNHEY and SVGEGT.

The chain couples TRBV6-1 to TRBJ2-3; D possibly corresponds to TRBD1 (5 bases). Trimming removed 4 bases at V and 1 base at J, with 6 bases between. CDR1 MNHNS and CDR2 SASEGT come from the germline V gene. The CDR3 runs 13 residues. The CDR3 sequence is CASSATGTDTQYF. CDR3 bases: TGTGCCAGCAGTGCGACAGGCACAGATACGCAGTATTTT.

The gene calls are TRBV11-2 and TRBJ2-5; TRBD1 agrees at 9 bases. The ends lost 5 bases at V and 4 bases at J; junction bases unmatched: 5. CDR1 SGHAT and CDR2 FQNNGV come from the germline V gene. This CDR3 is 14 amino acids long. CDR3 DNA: TGTGCCAGCAGCACCACAGGGGGCCGAGAGACCCAGTACTTC. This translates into CASSTTGGRETQYF.

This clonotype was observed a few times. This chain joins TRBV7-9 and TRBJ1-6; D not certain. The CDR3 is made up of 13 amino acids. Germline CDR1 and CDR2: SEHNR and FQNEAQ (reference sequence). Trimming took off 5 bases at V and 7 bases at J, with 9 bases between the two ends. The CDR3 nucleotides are TGTGCCAGCAGCCCCCTGGGGAATTCACCCCTCCACTTT. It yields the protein CASSPLGNSPLHF.

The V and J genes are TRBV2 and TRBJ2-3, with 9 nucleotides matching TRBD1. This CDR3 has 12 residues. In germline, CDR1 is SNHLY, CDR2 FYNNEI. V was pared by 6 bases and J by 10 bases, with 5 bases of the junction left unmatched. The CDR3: CASRPTGGPQYF. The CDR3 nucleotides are TGTGCCAGCAGGCCGACAGGGGGGCCGCAGTATTTT.

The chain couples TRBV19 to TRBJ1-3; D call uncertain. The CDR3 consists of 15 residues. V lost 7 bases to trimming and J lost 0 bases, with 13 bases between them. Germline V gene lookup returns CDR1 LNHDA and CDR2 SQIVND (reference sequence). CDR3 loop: CASKIGQYSGNTIYF. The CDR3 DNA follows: TGTGCCAGTAAGATCGGGCAGTACTCTGGAAACACCATATATTTT.

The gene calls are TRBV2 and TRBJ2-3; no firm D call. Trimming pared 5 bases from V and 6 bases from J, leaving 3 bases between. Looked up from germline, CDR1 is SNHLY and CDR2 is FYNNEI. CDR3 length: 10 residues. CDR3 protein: CASSWDTQYF. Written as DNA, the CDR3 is TGTGCCAGCAGTTGGGATACGCAGTATTTT.

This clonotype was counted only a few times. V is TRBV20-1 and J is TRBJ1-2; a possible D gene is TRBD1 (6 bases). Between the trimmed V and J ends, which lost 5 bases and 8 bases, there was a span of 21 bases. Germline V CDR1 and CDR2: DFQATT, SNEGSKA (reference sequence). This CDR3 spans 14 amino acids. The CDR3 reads CSAPEGGFDIGYTF. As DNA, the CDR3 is TGCAGTGCTCCGGAGGGGGGCTTCGACATCGGCTACACCTTC.

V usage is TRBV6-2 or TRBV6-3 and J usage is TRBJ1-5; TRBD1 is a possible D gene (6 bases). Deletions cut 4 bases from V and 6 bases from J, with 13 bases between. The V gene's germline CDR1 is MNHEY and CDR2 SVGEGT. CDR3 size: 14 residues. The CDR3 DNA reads TGTGCCAGCAGTTCTCCAGGGGAGGGTCAGCCCCAGCATTTT. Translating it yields CASSSPGEGQPQHF.

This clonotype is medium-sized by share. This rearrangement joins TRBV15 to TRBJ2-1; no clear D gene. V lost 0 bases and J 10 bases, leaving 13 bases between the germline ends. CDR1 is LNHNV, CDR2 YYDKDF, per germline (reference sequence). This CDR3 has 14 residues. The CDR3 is CATSRDEVALEQFF. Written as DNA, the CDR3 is TGTGCCACCAGCAGAGATGAGGTAGCCCTGGAGCAGTTCTTC.

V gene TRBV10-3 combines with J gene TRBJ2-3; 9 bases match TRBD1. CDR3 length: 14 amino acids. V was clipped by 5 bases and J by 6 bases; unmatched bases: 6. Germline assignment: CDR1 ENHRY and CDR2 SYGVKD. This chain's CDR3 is CAISPGQGTDTQYF. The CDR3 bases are TGTGCCATCAGTCCGGGACAGGGTACGGATACGCAGTATTTT.

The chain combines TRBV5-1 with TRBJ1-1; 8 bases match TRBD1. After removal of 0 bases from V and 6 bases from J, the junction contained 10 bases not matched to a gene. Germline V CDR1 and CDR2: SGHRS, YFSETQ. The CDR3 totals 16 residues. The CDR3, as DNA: TGCGCCAGCAGCTTGGGTGACAGGGGTCCGGCGGCTGAAGCTTTCTTT. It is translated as CASSLGDRGPAAEAFF.

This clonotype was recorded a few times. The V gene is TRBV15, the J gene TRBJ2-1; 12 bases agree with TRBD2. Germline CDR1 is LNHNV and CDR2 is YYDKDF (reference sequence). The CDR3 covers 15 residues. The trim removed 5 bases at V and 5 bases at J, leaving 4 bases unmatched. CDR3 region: CATSGTSGPNNEQFF. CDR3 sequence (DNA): TGTGCCACCAGCGGGACTAGCGGGCCGAACAATGAGCAGTTCTTC.

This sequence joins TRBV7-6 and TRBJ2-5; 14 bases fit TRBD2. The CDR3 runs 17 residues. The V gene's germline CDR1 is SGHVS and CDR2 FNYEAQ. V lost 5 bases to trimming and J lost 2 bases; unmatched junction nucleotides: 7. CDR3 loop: CASSRAGTSGRQETQYF. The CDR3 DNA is TGTGCCAGCAGCCGAGCCGGGACTAGCGGGAGACAAGAGACCCAGTACTTC.

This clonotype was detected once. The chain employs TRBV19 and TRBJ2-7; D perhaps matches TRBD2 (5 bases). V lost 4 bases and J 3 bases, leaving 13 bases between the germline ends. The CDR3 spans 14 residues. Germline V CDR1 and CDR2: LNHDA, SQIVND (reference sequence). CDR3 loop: CASSRTHRDYEQYF. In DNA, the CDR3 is TGTGCCAGTAGTAGGACCCACCGGGACTACGAGCAGTACTTC.

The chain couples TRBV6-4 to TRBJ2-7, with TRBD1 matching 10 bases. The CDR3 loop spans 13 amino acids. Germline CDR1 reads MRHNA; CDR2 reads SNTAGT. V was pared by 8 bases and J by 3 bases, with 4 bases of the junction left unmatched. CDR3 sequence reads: CASPRTGGYEQYF. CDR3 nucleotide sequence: TGTGCCAGCCCCCGGACAGGGGGCTACGAGCAGTACTTC.